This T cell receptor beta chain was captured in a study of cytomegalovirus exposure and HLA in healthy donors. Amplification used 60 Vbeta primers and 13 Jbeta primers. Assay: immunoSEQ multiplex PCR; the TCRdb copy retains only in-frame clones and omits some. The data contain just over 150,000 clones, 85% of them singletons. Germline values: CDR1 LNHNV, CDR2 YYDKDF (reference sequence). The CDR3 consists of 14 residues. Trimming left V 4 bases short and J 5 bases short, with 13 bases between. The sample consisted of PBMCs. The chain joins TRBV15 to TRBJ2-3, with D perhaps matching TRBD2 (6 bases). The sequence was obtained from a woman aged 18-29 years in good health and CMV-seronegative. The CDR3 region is CATSMGGSKDTQYF. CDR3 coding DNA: TGTGCCACCAGCATGGGGGGATCTAAAGATACGCAGTATTTT.